The 18 T cell receptor beta chains in this list originate from one sample, sequenced in a study of control samples from healthy donors and cancer patients. Profiled with immunoSEQ multiplex PCR; TCRdb holds only in-frame clones, not every one. The table lists 150,000 to 200,000 clones, over 85% of them singletons, with approximately 12% in the top ten. Sequenced input: blood. The receptors shown here come from a man aged 30 to 45 in good health.

The chain uses TRBV7-3 and TRBJ1-1; the D is unclear. V lost 2 bases and J lost 4, with 8 bases in between. The CDR3 consists of 13 residues. Germline CDR1 reads SGHTA; CDR2 reads FQGTGA. In DNA, the CDR3 is TGTGCCAGCAGCTTAGGGCTTACCACTGAAGCTTTCTTT. Its translation: CASSLGLTTEAFF.

This clone was picked up a small number of times. Within the sample, other DNA sequences also encode this same CDR3. The CDR3 coding sequence is TGTGCCAGCAGCCAAGACGGCGGGAGGTACGAGCAGTACTTC. Amino acid sequence: CASSQDGGRYEQYF. The J gene is TRBJ2-7, the V gene TRBV3-1 (or the pseudogene TRBV3-2); 8 bases match TRBD2. Germline CDR1 reads LGHDT; CDR2 reads YNNKEL (reference sequence). V lost 0 bases and J lost 4; bases outside the gene matches: 2. This CDR3 region has 14 residues.

This clone was seen only once. V usage is TRBV5-4 and J usage is TRBJ2-7; weak D call: TRBD2 (5 bases). This CDR3 comprises 15 residues. Per germline, CDR1 SGHNT and CDR2 YYREEE (reference sequence). Between the trimmed V and J ends, which lost 0 bases and 3 bases, there was a span of 13 bases. The CDR3 DNA is TGTGCCAGCAGCTTGGTAGGGAGATCGATCTACGAGCAGTACTTC. Translating it yields CASSLVGRSIYEQYF.

The chain is built from TRBV7-3 and TRBJ1-2; D might be TRBD1 (5 bases). This CDR3 is built from 15 residues. The V gene lost 5 bases and the J gene lost 5 bases, with 18 bases spanning the gap. Per germline, CDR1 SGHTA and CDR2 FQGTGA. The CDR3 protein is CASSPARGDGYGYTF. The CDR3 nucleotides read TGTGCCAGCAGCCCCGCTAGGGGTGACGGGTATGGCTACACCTTC.

Only one count was recorded for this clone. The chain links TRBV30 to TRBJ1-3; D remains unclear. The CDR3 spans 13 residues. The V gene's germline CDR1 is GTSNPN and CDR2 SVGIG (reference sequence). V gave up 8 bases and J gave up 0 bases, with 11 bases separating them. DNA of the CDR3: TGTGCCGGATACTCGTCCTCTGGAAACACCATATATTTT. Amino acids: CAGYSSSGNTIYF.

In this sample, this clone turned up a few times. The V gene is TRBV11-2, the J gene TRBJ1-5; a possible D gene is TRBD1 (5 bases). V was cut by 5 bases and J by 0 bases, with 8 bases left in between. The CDR3 spans 14 residues. Germline V lookup: CDR1 SGHAT, CDR2 FQNNGV. CDR3 loop: CASSRDHSNQPQHF. CDR3 DNA: TGTGCCAGCAGCCGGGACCATAGCAATCAGCCCCAGCATTTT.

The genes are TRBV6-2 or TRBV6-3 and TRBJ2-3, with D uncertain. Trimming took off 0 bases at V and 6 bases at J, with 10 bases between the two ends. Germline V CDR1 and CDR2: MNHEY, SVGEGT. The length of the CDR3 is 14 residues. DNA of the CDR3: TGTGCCAGCAGTTACTCAAGACTGCTGGATACGCAGTATTTT. Translation: CASSYSRLLDTQYF.

The genes are TRBV10-3 and TRBJ2-7; D gene uncertain. The CDR3 length is 12 residues. Trimming cost V 4 bases and J 7 bases, with 11 bases left between them. CDR1 and CDR2 (germline): ENHRY, SYGVKD. This CDR3 is CAISANGWEQYF. The CDR3 DNA sequence: TGTGCCATCAGTGCAAATGGGTGGGAGCAGTACTTC.

The CDR3 region is CASLTSGSGRGRDTQYF. For the CDR3, the DNA is TGTGCCAGCCTGACTAGCGGGAGTGGTAGAGGTAGAGATACGCAGTATTTT. The chain links TRBV28 to TRBJ2-3; 12 bases align to TRBD2. The V segment lost 8 bases and the J segment 5 bases; nucleotides outside the gene matches: 14. The CDR3 has 17 residues. Germline loops: CDR1 MDHEN, CDR2 SYDVKM.

The chain links TRBV5-4 to TRBJ1-1; the D gene is possibly TRBD1 (6 bases). The CDR3 is made up of 14 amino acids. Germline V gene data show CDR1 as SGHNT and CDR2 as YYREEE (reference sequence). V was trimmed by 4 bases and J by 6 bases, leaving 16 bases between them. As DNA, the CDR3 is TGTGCCAGCAGCCCTAGGGGGGTGCCCCCTGAAGCTTTCTTT. Protein: CASSPRGVPPEAFF.

This chain connects TRBV5-1 to TRBJ1-1; D is ambiguous. The CDR3 loop spans 17 amino acids. V gave up 5 bases and J gave up 0 bases, with 20 bases separating them. Germline V gene sequence: CDR1 SGHRS, CDR2 YFSETQ. The CDR3 nucleotides are TGCGCCAGCAGACCCTCCCCCTTCCGGCAGTTGAACACTGAAGCTTTCTTT. Translation gives CASRPSPFRQLNTEAFF.

The V gene is TRBV6-4, the J gene TRBJ1-5; possibly TRBD1 for D (5 bases). In germline, CDR1 is MRHNA, CDR2 SNTAGT. The CDR3 contains 14 residues. With 2 bases removed from V and 2 bases from J, the gap between germline ends came to 7 bases. The CDR3 DNA reads as TGTGCCAGCAGTGACCCGACAGGCAATCAGCCCCAGCATTTT. Its protein product is CASSDPTGNQPQHF.

This clone was recorded a few times. CDR3: CASSLSGQGNYGYTF. Here the CDR3 DNA reads TGTGCCAGCAGCTTAAGTGGGCAGGGAAACTATGGCTACACCTTC. The rearrangement links TRBV7-2 to TRBJ1-2; D is perhaps TRBD1 (5 bases). There are 15 residues in the CDR3. The germline V and J ends were trimmed by 2 bases and 2 bases, with 12 bases remaining between them. From germline, CDR1 is SGHTA and CDR2 FQGNSA.

Concerning this clone: The sample has other DNA sequences that encode this CDR3 too. The genes are TRBV6-5 and TRBJ2-7; 7 bases agree with TRBD1. The V gene end was trimmed by 2 bases and the J gene end by 5 bases; junction bases not matched to a gene: 0. The germline V gene has CDR1 MNHEY and CDR2 SVGAGI. The CDR3 extends over 12 amino acids. The CDR3 nucleotides read TGTGCCAGCAGTTACCAGGGGGACGAGCAGTACTTC. This codes for CASSYQGDEQYF.

The chain has TRBV25-1 and TRBJ2-1, with a weak D call TRBD1 (7 bases). The CDR3 spans 16 residues. Germline V gene lookup returns CDR1 MGHDK and CDR2 SYGVNS. V was clipped by 3 bases and J by 8 bases, with 20 bases between them. The CDR3 loop is CASSDRLSGGGHEQFF. The CDR3, as DNA: TGTGCCAGCAGTGATCGTCTGTCAGGGGGAGGTCATGAGCAGTTCTTC.

The CDR3 here is CASGTSPNEQFF. The DNA of the CDR3 is TGTGCCAGCGGGACTAGCCCCAATGAGCAGTTCTTC. V gene TRBV7-9 combines with J gene TRBJ2-1, with 9 bases matching TRBD2. The CDR3 has 12 residues. The V and J ends lost 8 bases and 6 bases, in that order; junction bases with no gene match: 2. Germline V gene sequence: CDR1 SEHNR, CDR2 FQNEAQ (reference sequence).

This sequence joins TRBV2 and TRBJ1-1; the D is unclear. Between the trimmed V and J ends, which lost 5 bases and 4 bases, there was a span of 11 bases. The germline V gene encodes CDR1 SNHLY and CDR2 FYNNEI. The CDR3 consists of 13 residues. CDR3 loop: CASSYSSSTEAFF. The DNA of the CDR3 is TGTGCCAGCAGTTACAGTAGTAGCACTGAAGCTTTCTTT.

This chain joins TRBV7-2 and TRBJ2-5; TRBD1 agrees at 7 bases. Germline V gene sequence: CDR1 SGHTA, CDR2 FQGNSA. Unmatched junction bases numbered 8, after V lost 2 bases and J lost 5 bases. CDR3 length: 15 residues. CDR3 in amino acids: CASSLRQGLVETQYF. CDR3 DNA sequence: TGTGCCAGCAGCTTAAGACAGGGATTAGTGGAGACCCAGTACTTC. The complete variable domain, with remaining parts taken from reference TRBV7-2 and TRBJ2-5, reads GAGVSQSPSNKVTEKGKDVELRCDPISGHTALYWYRQSLGQGLEFLIYFQGNSAPDKSGLPSDRFSAERTGGSVSTLTIQRTQQEDSAVYLCASSLRQGLVETQYFGPGTRLLVL.